This T cell receptor beta chain emerged from a study of STAT5B mutations in CD4+ large granular lymphocyte leukemia. General study findings and limits: Compared with healthy controls (2/35), patient top clones favored TRBV06 (8/27).

Germline V gene data show CDR1 as SGHAT and CDR2 as FQNNGV. V shed 4 bases, J shed 5 bases, and the junction held 7 bases outside the gene matches. The CDR3 has 15 residues. The data were produced by immunoSEQ multiplex PCR, yet TCRdb's version contains in-frame clones alone and is incomplete. The profile shows approximately 30,000 clones, 68% of them singletons. Regarding this clone: Its antigen is not identified.

Healthy controls were blood donor buffy coats. The chain uses TRBV11-2 and TRBJ2-1, with 8 bases that match TRBD1. The sample comprised CD4+ T cells from blood buffy coats. This receptor was obtained from a human donor in good health. The chain's CDR3 is CASSSTGVPHNEQFF. CDR3 sequence (DNA): TGTGCCAGCAGCTCGACAGGGGTCCCCCACAATGAGCAGTTCTTC.